This record covers a single TCR beta chain. Source study methods: Estimation of nucleated cell counts relied on the amplification of reference gene primers. The table came from immunoSEQ multiplex PCR; TCRdb's copy has only in-frame clones and leaves some out. V, J and clone size derive from that table, while D and trimming were established from the DNA sequence. The table has 150,000 to 200,000 clones, 65% to 85% seen once. The CDR3 spans 13 residues. V dropped 5 bases and J dropped 5 bases, with 12 bases sitting between them. Germline CDR1 reads MNHEY; CDR2 reads SVGAGI. This sample is drawn from a study of blood T cell repertoires in COVID-19. Study-level background: COVID-19 samples, acute and convalescent, were from the United States, Italy and Spain. Nucleic acid was either cDNA or gDNA, and it came from T cells, B-cell-depleted T cells, or PBMCs.

The chain joins TRBV6-5 to TRBJ2-5; D might be TRBD2 (7 bases). This sequence was found in a human donor with acute or convalescent COVID-19. The donor label of this sample is uncertain. The sample was peripheral blood. The CDR3 nucleotides read TGTGCCAGCAGTCCGGGGGGCCGGGAGACCCAGTACTTC. It codes for CASSPGGRETQYF.